This T cell receptor (beta chain) is drawn from a study of blood T cell repertoires in COVID-19. Study-wide context: Nucleic acid was either cDNA or gDNA, and it came from T cells, B-cell-depleted T cells, or PBMCs.

This clone was found once. Trimming left V 3 bases short and J 2 bases short, with 25 bases between. Per the germline V gene, CDR1 is MNHEY and CDR2 is SMNVEV (reference sequence). The CDR3 consists of 19 residues. Libraries were prepared by immunoSEQ multiplex PCR; TCRdb keeps only in-frame clonotypes and omits some of them. There are approximately 270,000 clones in the sample; roughly nine tenths occur only once, and 1.2% lies in the top ten. This chain uses TRBV27 with TRBJ1-1, with D tentatively TRBD1 (5 bases). What was sequenced was PBMCs or T cells enriched from blood (not recorded which). The sequence was obtained from a human donor in a cohort exposed to, infected with or recovered from COVID-19 (not recorded which). The donor label of this sample is uncertain. CDR3 region: CASSFAAGLTKGPNTEAFF. CDR3 sequence (DNA): TGTGCCAGCAGTTTTGCGGCAGGTCTAACCAAGGGGCCAAACACTGAAGCTTTCTTT.